The next 3 T cell receptor beta chains were all read from a single sample in a study of blood T cell repertoires in COVID-19 (dated by TCRdb to 2020 to 2021). Library preparation was by the immunoSEQ multiplex PCR assay. Not all clones reach the TCRdb copy of this immuneACCESS table, which keeps in-frame sequences only. Checked studies attribute under half of the gap to unresolved V genes and leave the rest unexplained. The sample table holds 140,000 to 150,000 clones, of which 75% to 85% were seen once. The ten largest clonotypes hold over 10% of the sample. Input material: peripheral blood. All receptors derive from a man in his 60s with active or convalescent COVID-19.

This CDR3 reads CASSHLTGKAFF. The DNA of the CDR3 is TGTGCCAGCAGCCACCTAACAGGAAAAGCTTTCTTT. V gene TRBV7-9 combines with J gene TRBJ1-1; D may be TRBD1 (5 bases). The CDR3 has 12 amino acids. From germline, CDR1 is SEHNR and CDR2 FQNEAQ (reference sequence). V was trimmed by 5 bases and J by 9 bases, leaving 13 bases between them.

In its sample, this clone was seen a few times. V usage is TRBV10-3 and J usage is TRBJ2-3; tentative D call: TRBD1 (5 bases). Germline V CDR1 and CDR2: ENHRY, SYGVKD. Trimming shortened V by 1 base and J by 2 bases, and 10 bases separated the two germline ends. The CDR3 has 15 amino acids. The CDR3 region is CAISEYGHTTDTQYF. CDR3 coding DNA: TGTGCCATCAGTGAGTACGGACACACCACAGATACGCAGTATTTT.

The rearrangement joins TRBV28 to TRBJ2-7, with 7 bases aligning to TRBD1. This CDR3 is 15 amino acids long. V lost 5 bases, J lost 2 bases, and 9 bases stayed unmatched. The V gene's germline CDR1 is MDHEN and CDR2 SYDVKM. CDR3 region: CASSGPYRGAYEQYF. In DNA form, the CDR3 reads TGTGCCAGCAGTGGACCTTACAGGGGAGCCTACGAGCAGTACTTC.